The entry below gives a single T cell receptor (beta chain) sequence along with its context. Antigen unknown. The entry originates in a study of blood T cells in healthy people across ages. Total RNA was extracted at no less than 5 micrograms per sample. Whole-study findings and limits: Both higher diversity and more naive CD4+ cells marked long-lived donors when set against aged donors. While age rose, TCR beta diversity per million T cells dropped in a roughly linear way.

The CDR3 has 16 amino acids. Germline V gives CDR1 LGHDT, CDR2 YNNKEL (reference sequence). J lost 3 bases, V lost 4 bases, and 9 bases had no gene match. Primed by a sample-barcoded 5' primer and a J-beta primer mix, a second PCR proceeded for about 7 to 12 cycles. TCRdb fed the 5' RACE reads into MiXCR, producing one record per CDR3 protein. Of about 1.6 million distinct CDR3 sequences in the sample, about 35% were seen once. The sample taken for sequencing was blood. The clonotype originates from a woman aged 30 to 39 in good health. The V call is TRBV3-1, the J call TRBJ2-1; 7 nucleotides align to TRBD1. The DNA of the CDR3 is TGTGCCAGCAGCCGAAACCGGGACAGATTCTACAATGAGCAGTTCTTC. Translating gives CASSRNRDRFYNEQFF.